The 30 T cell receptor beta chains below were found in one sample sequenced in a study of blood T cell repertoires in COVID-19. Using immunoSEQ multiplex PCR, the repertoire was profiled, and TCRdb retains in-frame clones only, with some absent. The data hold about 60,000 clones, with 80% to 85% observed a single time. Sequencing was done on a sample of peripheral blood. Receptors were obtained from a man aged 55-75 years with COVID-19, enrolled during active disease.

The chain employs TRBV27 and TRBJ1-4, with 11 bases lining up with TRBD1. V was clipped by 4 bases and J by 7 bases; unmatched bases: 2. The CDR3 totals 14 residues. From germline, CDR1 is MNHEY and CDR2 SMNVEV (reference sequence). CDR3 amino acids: CASSSGQGGEKLFF. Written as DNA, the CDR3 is TGTGCCAGCAGTTCGGGACAGGGGGGTGAAAAACTGTTTTTT.

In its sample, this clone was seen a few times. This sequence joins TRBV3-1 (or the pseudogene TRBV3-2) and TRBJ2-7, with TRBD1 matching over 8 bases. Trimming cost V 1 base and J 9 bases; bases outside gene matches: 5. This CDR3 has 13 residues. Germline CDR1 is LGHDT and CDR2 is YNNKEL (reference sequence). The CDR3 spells CASSQGDRGRQYF. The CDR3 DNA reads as TGTGCCAGCAGCCAAGGAGACAGGGGACGGCAGTACTTC.

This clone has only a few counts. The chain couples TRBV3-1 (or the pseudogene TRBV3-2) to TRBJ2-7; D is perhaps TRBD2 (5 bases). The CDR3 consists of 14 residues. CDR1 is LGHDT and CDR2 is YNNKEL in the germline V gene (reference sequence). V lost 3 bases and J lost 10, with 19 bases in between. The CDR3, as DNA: TGTGCCAGCAGCCAGGGTTACGAGGGTCTGATCCAGTACTTC. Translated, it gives CASSQGYEGLIQYF.

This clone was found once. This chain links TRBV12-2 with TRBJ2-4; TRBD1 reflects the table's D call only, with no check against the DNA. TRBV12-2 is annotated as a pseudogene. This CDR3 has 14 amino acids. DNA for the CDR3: TGTGCAAGTCGCGACAGGGGGCTATCTAACATTCAGTACTTC. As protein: CASRDRGLSNIQYF.

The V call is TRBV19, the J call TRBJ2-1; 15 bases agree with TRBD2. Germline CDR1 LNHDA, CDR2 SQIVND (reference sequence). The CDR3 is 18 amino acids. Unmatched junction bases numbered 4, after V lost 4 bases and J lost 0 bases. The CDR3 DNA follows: TGTGCCAGTAGTAGGGGACTAGCGGGAGGAAGCTCCTACAATGAGCAGTTCTTC. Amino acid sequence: CASSRGLAGGSSYNEQFF.

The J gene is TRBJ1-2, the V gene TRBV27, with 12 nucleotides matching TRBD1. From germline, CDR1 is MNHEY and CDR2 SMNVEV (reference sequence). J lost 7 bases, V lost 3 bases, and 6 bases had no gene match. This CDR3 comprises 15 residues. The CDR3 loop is CASSFRGQGARGYTF. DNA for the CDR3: TGTGCCAGCAGTTTTAGGGGACAGGGGGCGCGTGGCTACACCTTC.

The CDR3 protein is CASSAGPNEQFF. For the CDR3, the DNA is TGTGCCAGCAGCGCGGGGCCCAATGAGCAGTTCTTC. The chain employs TRBV7-9 and TRBJ2-1; a weak D match, TRBD2 (6 bases). V was cut by 5 bases and J by 6 bases, with 8 bases left in between. Germline CDR1 SEHNR, CDR2 FQNEAQ (reference sequence). The CDR3 totals 12 residues.

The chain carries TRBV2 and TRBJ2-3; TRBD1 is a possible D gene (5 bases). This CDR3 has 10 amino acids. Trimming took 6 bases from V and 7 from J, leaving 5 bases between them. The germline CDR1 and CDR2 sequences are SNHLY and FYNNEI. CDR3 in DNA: TGTGCCAGCAGGGACAATACGCAGTATTTT. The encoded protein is CASRDNTQYF.

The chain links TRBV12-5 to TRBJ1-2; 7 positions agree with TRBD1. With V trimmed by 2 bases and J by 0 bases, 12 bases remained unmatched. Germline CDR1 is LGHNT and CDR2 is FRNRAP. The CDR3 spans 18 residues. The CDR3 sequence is CASGLSLGGPAANYGYTF. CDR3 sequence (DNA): TGTGCTAGTGGTTTGAGTCTAGGGGGCCCAGCCGCTAACTATGGCTACACCTTC.

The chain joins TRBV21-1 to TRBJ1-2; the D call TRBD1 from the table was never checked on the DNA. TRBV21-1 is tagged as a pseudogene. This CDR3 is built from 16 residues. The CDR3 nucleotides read TGTGCCAGCAGCAAAAACCCCCTTTGGCACAACTATGGCTACACCTTC. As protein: CASSKNPLWHNYGYTF.

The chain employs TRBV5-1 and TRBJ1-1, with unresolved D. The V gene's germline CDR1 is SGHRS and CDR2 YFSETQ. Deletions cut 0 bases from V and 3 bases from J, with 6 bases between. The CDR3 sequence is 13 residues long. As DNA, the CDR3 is TGCGCCAGCAGCTTGGACAGCTACACTGAAGCTTTCTTT. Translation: CASSLDSYTEAFF.

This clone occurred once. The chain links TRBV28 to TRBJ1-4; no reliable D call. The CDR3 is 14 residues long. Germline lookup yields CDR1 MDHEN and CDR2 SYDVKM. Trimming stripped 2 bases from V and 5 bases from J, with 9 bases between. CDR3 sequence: CASSLGQENEKLFF. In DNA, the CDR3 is TGTGCCAGCAGTTTAGGCCAGGAAAATGAAAAACTGTTTTTT.

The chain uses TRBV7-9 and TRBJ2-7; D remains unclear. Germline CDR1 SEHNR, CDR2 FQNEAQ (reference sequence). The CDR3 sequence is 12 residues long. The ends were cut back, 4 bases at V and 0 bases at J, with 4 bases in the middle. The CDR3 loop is CASSYSSYEQYF. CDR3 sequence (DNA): TGTGCCAGCAGCTATAGCTCCTACGAGCAGTACTTC.

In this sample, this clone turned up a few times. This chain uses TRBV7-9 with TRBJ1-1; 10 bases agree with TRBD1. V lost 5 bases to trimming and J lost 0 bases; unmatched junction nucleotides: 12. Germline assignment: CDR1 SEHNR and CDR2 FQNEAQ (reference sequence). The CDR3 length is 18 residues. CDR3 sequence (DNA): TGTGCCAGCAGCCCACTGACCCGGGACAGGGGCCTGAACACTGAAGCTTTCTTT. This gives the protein CASSPLTRDRGLNTEAFF.

The CDR3 loop reads CASNSFGQGIGYTF. CDR3 bases: TGTGCCAGCAACAGCTTCGGACAGGGCATTGGCTACACCTTC. The chain combines TRBV6-5 with TRBJ1-2; 8 bases are a match to TRBD1. The germline gives CDR1 MNHEY, CDR2 SVGAGI. Trimming cost V 7 bases and J 7 bases; bases outside gene matches: 11. The CDR3 has 14 residues.

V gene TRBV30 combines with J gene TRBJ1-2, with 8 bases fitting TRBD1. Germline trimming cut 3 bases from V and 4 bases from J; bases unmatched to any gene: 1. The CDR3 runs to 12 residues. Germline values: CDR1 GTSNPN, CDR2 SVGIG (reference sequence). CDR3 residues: CAWSTGGYGYTF. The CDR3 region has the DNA TGTGCCTGGAGCACAGGGGGCTATGGCTACACCTTC. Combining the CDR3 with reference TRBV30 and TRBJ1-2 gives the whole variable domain SQTIHQWPATLVQPVGSPLSLECTVEGTSNPNLYWYRQAAGRGLQLLFYSVGIGQISSEVPQNLSASRPQDRQFILSSKKLLLSDSGFYLCAWSTGGYGYTFGSGTRLTVV.

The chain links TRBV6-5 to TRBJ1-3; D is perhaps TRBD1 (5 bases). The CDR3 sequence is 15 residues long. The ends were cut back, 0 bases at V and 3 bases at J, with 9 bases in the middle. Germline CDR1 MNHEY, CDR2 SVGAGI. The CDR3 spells CASSYSREGGNTIYF. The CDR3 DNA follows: TGTGCCAGCAGTTACTCCAGGGAAGGTGGAAACACCATATATTTT.

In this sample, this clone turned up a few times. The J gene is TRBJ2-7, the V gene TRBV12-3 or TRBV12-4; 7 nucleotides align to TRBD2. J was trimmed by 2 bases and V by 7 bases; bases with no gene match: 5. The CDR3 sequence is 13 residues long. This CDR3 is CASTSGTTYEQYF. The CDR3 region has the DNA TGTGCCAGCACCTCCGGGACTACCTACGAGCAGTACTTC.

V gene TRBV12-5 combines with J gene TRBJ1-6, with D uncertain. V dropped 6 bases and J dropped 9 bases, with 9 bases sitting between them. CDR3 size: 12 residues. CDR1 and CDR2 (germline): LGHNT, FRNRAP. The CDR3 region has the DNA TGTGCTAGTGGAGACGGGGTTTCACCCCTCCACTTT. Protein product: CASGDGVSPLHF. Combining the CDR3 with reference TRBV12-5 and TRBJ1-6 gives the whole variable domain DARVTQTPRHKVTEMGQEVTMRCQPILGHNTVFWYRQTMMQGLELLAYFRNRAPLDDSGMPKDRFSAEMPDATLATLKIQPSEPRDSAVYFCASGDGVSPLHFGNGTRLTVT.

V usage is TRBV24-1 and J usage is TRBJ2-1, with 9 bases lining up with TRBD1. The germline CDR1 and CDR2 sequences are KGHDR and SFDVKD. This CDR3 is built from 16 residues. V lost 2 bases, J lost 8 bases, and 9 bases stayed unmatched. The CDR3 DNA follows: TGTGCCACCAGTGATTGGGGGGGACAGGGACCTGATGAGCAGTTCTTC. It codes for CATSDWGGQGPDEQFF.

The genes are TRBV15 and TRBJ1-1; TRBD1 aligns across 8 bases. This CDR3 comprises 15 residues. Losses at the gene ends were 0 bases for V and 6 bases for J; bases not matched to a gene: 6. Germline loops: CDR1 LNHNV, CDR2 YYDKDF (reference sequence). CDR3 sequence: CATSREGRGQAEAFF. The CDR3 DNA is TGTGCCACCAGCAGAGAGGGCAGGGGGCAGGCTGAAGCTTTCTTT. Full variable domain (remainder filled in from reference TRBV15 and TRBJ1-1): DAMVIQNPRYQVTQFGKPVTLSCSQTLNHNVMYWYQQKSSQAPKLLFHYYDKDFNNEADTPDNFQSRRPNTSFCFLDIRSPGLGDTAMYLCATSREGRGQAEAFFGQGTRLTVV.

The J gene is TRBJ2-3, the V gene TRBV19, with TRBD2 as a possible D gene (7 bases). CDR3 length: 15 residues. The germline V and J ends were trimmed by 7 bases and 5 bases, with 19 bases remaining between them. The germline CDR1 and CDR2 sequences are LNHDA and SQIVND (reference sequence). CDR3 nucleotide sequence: TGTGCCAGTATGGCGGAGGGGGGGCGAGGAGATACGCAGTATTTT. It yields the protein CASMAEGGRGDTQYF.

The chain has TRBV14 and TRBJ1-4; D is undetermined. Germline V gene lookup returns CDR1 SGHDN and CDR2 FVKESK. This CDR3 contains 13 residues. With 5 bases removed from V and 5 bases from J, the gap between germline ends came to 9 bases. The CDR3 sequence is CASSIRENEKLFF. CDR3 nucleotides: TGTGCCAGCAGCATCCGGGAAAATGAAAAACTGTTTTTT. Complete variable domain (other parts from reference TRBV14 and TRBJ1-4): EAGVTQFPSHSVIEKGQTVTLRCDPISGHDNLYWYRRVMGKEIKFLLHFVKESKQDESGMPNNRFLAERTGGTYSTLKVQPAELEDSGVYFCASSIRENEKLFFGSGTQLSVL.

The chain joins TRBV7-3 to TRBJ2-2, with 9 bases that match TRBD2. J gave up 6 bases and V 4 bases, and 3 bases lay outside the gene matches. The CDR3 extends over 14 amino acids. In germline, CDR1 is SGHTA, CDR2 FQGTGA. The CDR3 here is CASSSSGGPGELFF. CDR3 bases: TGTGCCAGCAGCTCAAGCGGGGGGCCCGGGGAGCTGTTTTTT.

CDR3 sequence: CASSPLRARGNYEQFF. The CDR3 DNA follows: TGTGCCAGCAGTCCCCTGAGGGCCAGGGGTAACTATGAGCAGTTCTTC. The J gene is TRBJ2-1, the V gene TRBV28, with a possible D match to TRBD1 (6 bases). V dropped 5 bases and J dropped 8 bases, with 22 bases sitting between them. In germline, CDR1 is MDHEN, CDR2 SYDVKM. The CDR3 totals 16 residues.

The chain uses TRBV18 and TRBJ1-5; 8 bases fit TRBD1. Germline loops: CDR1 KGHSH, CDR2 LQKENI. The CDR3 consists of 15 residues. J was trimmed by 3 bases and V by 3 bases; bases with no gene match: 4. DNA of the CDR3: TGTGCCAGCTCACCCGACAGGGGACACAATCAGCCCCAGCATTTT. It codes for CASSPDRGHNQPQHF.

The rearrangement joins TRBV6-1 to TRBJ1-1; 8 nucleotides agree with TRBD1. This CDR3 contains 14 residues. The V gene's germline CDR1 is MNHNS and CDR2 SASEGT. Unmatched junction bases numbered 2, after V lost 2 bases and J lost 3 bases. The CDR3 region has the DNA TGTGCCAGCAGTGAAACAGGGGGAGACACTGAAGCTTTCTTT. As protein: CASSETGGDTEAFF.

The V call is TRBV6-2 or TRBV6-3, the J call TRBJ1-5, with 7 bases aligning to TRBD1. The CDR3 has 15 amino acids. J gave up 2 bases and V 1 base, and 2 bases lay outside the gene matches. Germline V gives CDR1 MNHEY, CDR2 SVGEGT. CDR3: CASSYWGTGNQPQHF. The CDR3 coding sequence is TGTGCCAGCAGTTACTGGGGGACAGGCAATCAGCCCCAGCATTTT.

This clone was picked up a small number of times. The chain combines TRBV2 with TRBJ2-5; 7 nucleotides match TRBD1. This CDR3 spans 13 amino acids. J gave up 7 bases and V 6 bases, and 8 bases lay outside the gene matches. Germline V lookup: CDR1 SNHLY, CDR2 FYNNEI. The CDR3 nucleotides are TGTGCCAGCAGGTCCGCACCAGGGGGGACCCAGTACTTC. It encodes CASRSAPGGTQYF. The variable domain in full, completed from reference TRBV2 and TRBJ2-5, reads EPEVTQTPSHQVTQMGQEVILRCVPISNHLYFYWYRQILGQKVEFLVSFYNNEISEKSEIFDDQFSVERPDGSNFTLKIRSTKLEDSAMYFCASRSAPGGTQYFGPGTRLLVL.

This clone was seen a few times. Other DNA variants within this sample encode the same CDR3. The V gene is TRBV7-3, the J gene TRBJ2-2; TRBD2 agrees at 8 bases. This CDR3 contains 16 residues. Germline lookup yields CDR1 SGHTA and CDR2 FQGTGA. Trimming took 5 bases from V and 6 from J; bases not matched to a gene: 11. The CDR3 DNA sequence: TGTGCCAGCAGCCCTACGGGGGGGGATTATCCCGGGGAGCTGTTTTTT. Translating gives CASSPTGGDYPGELFF.